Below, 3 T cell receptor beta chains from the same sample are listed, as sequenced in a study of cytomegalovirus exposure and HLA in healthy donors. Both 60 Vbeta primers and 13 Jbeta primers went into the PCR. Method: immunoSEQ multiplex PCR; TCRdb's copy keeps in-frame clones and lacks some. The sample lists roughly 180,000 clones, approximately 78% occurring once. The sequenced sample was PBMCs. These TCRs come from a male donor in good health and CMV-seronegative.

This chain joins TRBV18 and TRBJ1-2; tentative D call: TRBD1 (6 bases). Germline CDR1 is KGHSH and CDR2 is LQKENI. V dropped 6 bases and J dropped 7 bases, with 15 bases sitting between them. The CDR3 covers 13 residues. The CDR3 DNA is TGTGCCAGCTCGCTACAGGGATCAGTTGGCTACACCTTC. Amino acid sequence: CASSLQGSVGYTF.

CDR3 DNA sequence: TGTGCCACCAGCCCTATGGGCGGGGTCAATCAGCCCCAGCATTTT. It translates to CATSPMGGVNQPQHF. J is TRBJ1-5 and V is TRBV15; no definite D call. Trimming shortened V by 5 bases and J by 3 bases, and 14 bases separated the two germline ends. There are 15 residues in the CDR3. CDR1 is LNHNV, CDR2 YYDKDF, per germline (reference sequence).

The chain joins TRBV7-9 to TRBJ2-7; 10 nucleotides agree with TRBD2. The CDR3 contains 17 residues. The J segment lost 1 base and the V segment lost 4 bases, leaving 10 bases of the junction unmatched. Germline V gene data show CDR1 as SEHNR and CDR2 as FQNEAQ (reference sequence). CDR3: CASSSFPSGGPSYEQYF. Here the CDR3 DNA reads TGTGCCAGCAGCTCCTTCCCTAGCGGGGGACCATCCTACGAGCAGTACTTC.